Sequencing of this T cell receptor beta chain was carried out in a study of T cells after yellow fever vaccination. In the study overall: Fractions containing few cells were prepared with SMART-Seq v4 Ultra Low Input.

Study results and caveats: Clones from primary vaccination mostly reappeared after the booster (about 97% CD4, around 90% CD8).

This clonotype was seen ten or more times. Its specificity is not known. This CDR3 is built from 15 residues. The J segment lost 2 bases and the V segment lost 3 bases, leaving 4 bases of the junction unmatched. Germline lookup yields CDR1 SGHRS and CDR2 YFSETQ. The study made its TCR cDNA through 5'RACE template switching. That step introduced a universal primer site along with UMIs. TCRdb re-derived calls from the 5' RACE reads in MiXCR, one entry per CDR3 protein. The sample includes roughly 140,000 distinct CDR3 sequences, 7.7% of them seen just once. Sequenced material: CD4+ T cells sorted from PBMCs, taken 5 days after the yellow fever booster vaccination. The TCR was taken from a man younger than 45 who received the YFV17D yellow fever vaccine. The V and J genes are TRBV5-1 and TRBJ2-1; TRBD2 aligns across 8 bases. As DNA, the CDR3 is TGCGCCAGCAGCTCTGTAGCGGGACCCTACAATGAGCAGTTCTTC. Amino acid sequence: CASSSVAGPYNEQFF.